Below are 15 T cell receptor beta chains sequenced from a single sample in a study of blood T cell repertoires in COVID-19. The protocol was immunoSEQ multiplex PCR, while the TCRdb copy is restricted to in-frame clones and leaves out a portion. The table has about 34,000 clones, more than 90% seen once. The sample comprised peripheral blood. The receptors were sampled from a woman older than 75 with acute or convalescent COVID-19.

The rearrangement uses TRBV7-6 and TRBJ1-3; 7 bases agree with TRBD1. The CDR3 length is 16 residues. V shed 5 bases and J 2 bases; nucleotides not matched to a gene: 9. The germline V gene encodes CDR1 SGHVS and CDR2 FNYEAQ. The CDR3 bases are TGTGCCAGCAGCGCCCGACAGGGCGGGCCTGGAAACACCATATATTTT. As protein: CASSARQGGPGNTIYF.

The chain has TRBV30 and TRBJ2-1; maybe TRBD2 (5 bases). Germline-derived CDR1 and CDR2 are GTSNPN and SVGIG (reference sequence). The CDR3 runs 14 residues. The germline V and J ends were trimmed by 1 base and 4 bases, with 11 bases remaining between them. CDR3 loop: CAWSEGRGYNEQFF. The CDR3 DNA reads as TGTGCCTGGAGTGAGGGCCGGGGATACAATGAGCAGTTCTTC.

The chain combines TRBV7-9 with TRBJ1-2, with 10 bases aligning to TRBD1. Unmatched junction bases numbered 14, after V lost 3 bases and J lost 4 bases. Germline loops: CDR1 SEHNR, CDR2 FQNEAQ (reference sequence). This CDR3 is built from 18 residues. CDR3 in DNA: TGTGCCAGCAGCTTTGTTTGGACAACGGACAGGGGGTCCTATGGCTACACCTTC. Its translation is CASSFVWTTDRGSYGYTF.

This CDR3 reads CATTLDRASYEQYF. In DNA form, the CDR3 reads TGTGCCACCACCCTAGACAGGGCGTCCTACGAGCAGTACTTC. The V call is TRBV15, the J call TRBJ2-7; 7 bases line up with TRBD1. Germline V CDR1 and CDR2: LNHNV, YYDKDF (reference sequence). The CDR3 totals 14 residues. V shed 7 bases, J shed 1 base, and the junction held 7 bases outside the gene matches.

The chain joins TRBV5-6 to TRBJ2-3; 7 bases agree with TRBD2. Losses at the gene ends were 4 bases for V and 9 bases for J; bases not matched to a gene: 11. Germline V gene lookup returns CDR1 SGHDT and CDR2 YYEEEE. This CDR3 spans 14 amino acids. In DNA, the CDR3 is TGTGCCAGCAGCCCCGCATGGGGGGGAGGAACGCAGTATTTT. Its protein product is CASSPAWGGGTQYF.

The chain combines TRBV6-2 or TRBV6-3 with TRBJ2-6; D possibly corresponds to TRBD1 (6 bases). Germline V lookup: CDR1 MNHEY, CDR2 SVGEGT. The V gene lost 5 bases and the J gene lost 0 bases, with 17 bases spanning the gap. This CDR3 contains 18 residues. As DNA, the CDR3 is TGTGCCAGCAGTAAGTGGACAGCCTTAACCTCTGGGGCCAACGTCCTGACTTTC. Encoded protein: CASSKWTALTSGANVLTF.

The chain is built from TRBV18 and TRBJ2-1; possibly TRBD2 for D (5 bases). V lost 3 bases to trimming and J lost 5 bases, with 11 bases between them. The CDR3 sequence is 14 residues long. Per the germline V gene, CDR1 is KGHSH and CDR2 is LQKENI. This CDR3 reads CASSPEGLHNEQFF. CDR3 in DNA: TGTGCCAGCTCACCTGAAGGACTCCACAATGAGCAGTTCTTC.

DNA of the CDR3: TGCGCCAGCAGCGTCGGGGTTAAGGGGGACACTGAAGCTTTCTTT. Protein product: CASSVGVKGDTEAFF. This sequence joins TRBV5-1 and TRBJ1-1; D may be TRBD1 (6 bases). Trimming removed 4 bases from V and 3 bases from J, with 16 bases in between. There are 15 residues in the CDR3. CDR1 SGHRS and CDR2 YFSETQ come from the germline V gene.

This chain connects TRBV29-1 to TRBJ1-2; 9 positions match TRBD1. V was clipped by 0 bases and J by 6 bases; unmatched bases: 8. The CDR3 is 15 residues long. Germline lookup yields CDR1 SQVTM and CDR2 ANQGSEA. The CDR3 loop is CSVEDPSTGGHGYTF. CDR3 DNA: TGCAGCGTTGAAGATCCTTCCACAGGGGGCCATGGCTACACCTTC.

This chain uses TRBV6-5 with TRBJ2-7, with a possible D match to TRBD1 (6 bases). Germline values: CDR1 MNHEY, CDR2 SVGAGI. The V and J ends lost 6 bases and 2 bases respectively, with 11 bases between them. The CDR3 sequence is 13 residues long. CDR3 DNA: TGTGCCAGCAGACAGGGATCCACCTACGAGCAGTACTTC. The encoded protein is CASRQGSTYEQYF.

The chain joins TRBV5-1 to TRBJ2-7; D is unclear. The CDR3 length is 11 residues. The germline V and J ends were trimmed by 3 bases and 3 bases, with 4 bases remaining between them. In germline, CDR1 is SGHRS, CDR2 YFSETQ. The CDR3 protein is CASSSNYEQYF. CDR3 DNA sequence: TGCGCCAGCAGCTCAAACTACGAGCAGTACTTC.

The chain carries TRBV11-2 and TRBJ2-1, with D unresolved. The germline V and J ends were trimmed by 2 bases and 5 bases, with 4 bases remaining between them. Germline V CDR1 and CDR2: SGHAT, FQNNGV. The CDR3 runs 12 residues. CDR3 DNA: TGTGCCAGCAGCTTACTAGACAATGAGCAGTTCTTC. Its protein product is CASSLLDNEQFF.

The V and J genes are TRBV5-1 and TRBJ1-1; the match to TRBD1 covers 7 bases. Trimming removed 4 bases from V and 3 bases from J; junction bases left unmatched: 3. From germline, CDR1 is SGHRS and CDR2 YFSETQ. The CDR3 loop spans 13 amino acids. CDR3 sequence (DNA): TGCGCCAGCAGCCAGACAGGGCACACTGAAGCTTTCTTT. Translating gives CASSQTGHTEAFF.

The chain links TRBV6-6 to TRBJ1-3, with D maybe TRBD1 (6 bases). Germline V gives CDR1 MNHNY, CDR2 SVGAGI (reference sequence). The germline V and J ends were trimmed by 8 bases and 0 bases, with 8 bases remaining between them. The CDR3 contains 13 residues. The CDR3 is CASQGSSGNTIYF. The CDR3 DNA sequence: TGTGCCAGCCAGGGGAGCTCTGGAAACACCATATATTTT.

This rearrangement joins TRBV10-3 to TRBJ1-2, with D uncertain. Trimming removed 2 bases at V and 6 bases at J, with 10 bases between. This CDR3 contains 13 residues. Germline V gene lookup returns CDR1 ENHRY and CDR2 SYGVKD. CDR3 in amino acids: CAISETREDGYTF. For the CDR3, the DNA is TGTGCCATCAGTGAGACAAGGGAGGATGGCTACACCTTC.